Below, 18 T cell receptor beta chains from the same sample are listed, as sequenced in a study of blood T cell repertoires in COVID-19. The table came from immunoSEQ multiplex PCR; TCRdb's copy has only in-frame clones and leaves some out. The sample has 150,000 to 200,000 clones, 82% seen once. The sequenced sample was peripheral blood. The receptors come from a woman aged 55-70 years with COVID-19, enrolled during active disease.

J is TRBJ2-1 and V is TRBV19; perhaps TRBD1 as D (6 bases). Germline loops: CDR1 LNHDA, CDR2 SQIVND (reference sequence). The germline V and J ends were trimmed by 8 bases and 6 bases, with 14 bases remaining between them. The CDR3 is 13 amino acids. The CDR3 bases are TGTGCCAGTGCCCAGGGGAAGAGCAATGAGCAGTTCTTC. Translation gives CASAQGKSNEQFF. Using reference TRBV19 and TRBJ2-1 for the parts outside the CDR3, the full variable domain is DGGITQSPKYLFRKEGQNVTLSCEQNLNHDAMYWYRQDPGQGLRLIYYSQIVNDFQKGDIAEGYSVSREKKESFPLTVTSAQKNPTAFYLCASAQGKSNEQFFGPGTRLTVL.

V and J are TRBV28 and TRBJ1-2, with a weak D call TRBD1 (5 bases). Germline CDR1 MDHEN, CDR2 SYDVKM. The CDR3 runs to 13 residues. Trimming stripped 2 bases from V and 5 bases from J, with 9 bases between. The CDR3 sequence: CASSLGGEYGYTF. The CDR3 DNA reads TGTGCCAGCAGTTTAGGGGGGGAGTATGGCTACACCTTC.

V usage is TRBV10-3 and J usage is TRBJ1-1, with D unresolved. Between the trimmed V and J ends, which lost 3 bases and 6 bases, there was a span of 5 bases. The CDR3 sequence is 11 residues long. The V gene's germline CDR1 is ENHRY and CDR2 SYGVKD. The CDR3, as DNA: TGTGCCATCAGTGACGGTGCTGAAGCTTTCTTT. This sequence encodes CAISDGAEAFF.

The chain is built from TRBV6-6 and TRBJ2-7; 9 bases are shared with TRBD1. The J segment lost 6 bases and the V segment lost 2 bases, leaving 5 bases of the junction unmatched. This CDR3 comprises 14 residues. Germline assignment: CDR1 MNHNY and CDR2 SVGAGI (reference sequence). CDR3 in DNA: TGTGCCAGCAGTTACCTAGGACAGGGGTCCGAGCAGTACTTC. It specifies CASSYLGQGSEQYF.

This clone was seen a single time. V is TRBV3-1 (or the pseudogene TRBV3-2) and J is TRBJ1-2, with D hard to call. Trimming cost V 3 bases and J 4 bases, with 6 bases left between them. The CDR3 extends over 12 amino acids. From germline, CDR1 is LGHDT and CDR2 YNNKEL (reference sequence). The CDR3 DNA reads as TGTGCCAGCAGCCAGGAGTTCTATGGCTACACCTTC. Its protein product is CASSQEFYGYTF.

This clone was seen a handful of times. This chain connects TRBV19 to TRBJ1-1, with a weak D call TRBD1 (6 bases). Trimming cost V 4 bases and J 1 base, with 10 bases left between them. CDR1 is LNHDA, CDR2 SQIVND, per germline (reference sequence). The CDR3 has 14 residues. The CDR3 spells CASSRQESNTEAFF. The CDR3 nucleotides are TGTGCCAGTAGTAGACAGGAGTCGAACACTGAAGCTTTCTTT.

This chain joins TRBV6-5 and TRBJ2-5; D is ambiguous. In germline, CDR1 is MNHEY, CDR2 SVGAGI. The CDR3 has 14 amino acids. Between the trimmed V and J ends, which lost 6 bases and 3 bases, there was a span of 14 bases. The CDR3 DNA reads TGTGCCAGCAGCCCCGAGTCTCCCGAAGAGACCCAGTACTTC. Its translation: CASSPESPEETQYF.

The rearrangement joins TRBV19 to TRBJ1-4, with a tentative D call TRBD1 (5 bases). Germline V gene lookup returns CDR1 LNHDA and CDR2 SQIVND (reference sequence). The V and J ends lost 8 bases and 7 bases respectively, with 14 bases between them. The CDR3 length is 13 residues. CDR3 in DNA: TGTGCCAGTTGGGTGCAGGGATCTGAAAAACTGTTTTTT. Protein product: CASWVQGSEKLFF. Together with reference TRBV19 and TRBJ1-4, the CDR3 gives the full variable domain: DGGITQSPKYLFRKEGQNVTLSCEQNLNHDAMYWYRQDPGQGLRLIYYSQIVNDFQKGDIAEGYSVSREKKESFPLTVTSAQKNPTAFYLCASWVQGSEKLFFGSGTQLSVL.

V usage is TRBV5-4 and J usage is TRBJ1-2, with TRBD1 matching over 10 bases. V shed 4 bases, J shed 2 bases, and the junction held 5 bases outside the gene matches. The CDR3 has 15 amino acids. Germline CDR1 SGHNT, CDR2 YYREEE (reference sequence). Here the CDR3 reads CASSNPGQGNYGYTF. The DNA of the CDR3 is TGTGCCAGCAGCAATCCGGGACAGGGGAACTATGGCTACACCTTC. The full variable domain, in which reference TRBV5-4 and TRBJ1-2 provide the parts outside the CDR3, is ETGVTQSPTHLIKTRGQQVTLRCSSQSGHNTVSWYQQALGQGPQFIFQYYREEENGRGNFPPRFSGLQFPNYSSELNVNALELDDSALYLCASSNPGQGNYGYTFGSGTRLTVV.

The J gene is TRBJ2-1, the V gene TRBV24-1; D gene uncertain. Trimming cost V 0 bases and J 0 bases, with 8 bases left between them. CDR3 length: 16 residues. The germline V gene has CDR1 KGHDR and CDR2 SFDVKD. This CDR3 is CATSDLLTASYNEQFF. The CDR3 region has the DNA TGTGCCACCAGTGATTTGTTAACAGCCTCCTACAATGAGCAGTTCTTC.

V gene TRBV2 combines with J gene TRBJ2-7; D is perhaps TRBD1 (6 bases). The CDR3 totals 16 residues. Germline CDR1 is SNHLY and CDR2 is FYNNEI. The V and J ends lost 4 bases and 3 bases respectively, with 19 bases between them. The DNA for the CDR3 is TGTGCCAGCAGTGGATCTCACCGGGACACCCTCTACGAGCAGTACGTC. Its translation is CASSGSHRDTLYEQYV.

The V gene is TRBV5-4, the J gene TRBJ2-3, with 9 bases aligning to TRBD2. CDR1 SGHNT and CDR2 YYREEE come from the germline V gene (reference sequence). This CDR3 has 19 residues. V shed 0 bases and J 0 bases; nucleotides not matched to a gene: 11. CDR3 sequence: CASSLGIPGTSSSTDTQYF. The CDR3 coding sequence is TGTGCCAGCAGCTTGGGAATACCTGGGACTAGCAGTAGCACAGATACGCAGTATTTT.

This chain uses TRBV5-1 with TRBJ2-5, with 8 bases that match TRBD2. This CDR3 region has 15 residues. The germline V gene encodes CDR1 SGHRS and CDR2 YFSETQ. Trimming cost V 3 bases and J 0 bases; bases outside gene matches: 4. The CDR3 DNA reads as TGCGCCAGCAGCTCCTTAGCGGGGAACCAAGAGACCCAGTACTTC. It yields the protein CASSSLAGNQETQYF.

The chain couples TRBV28 to TRBJ1-2, with unresolved D. Germline V gene data show CDR1 as MDHEN and CDR2 as SYDVKM. The CDR3 runs to 13 residues. V was clipped by 6 bases and J by 4 bases, with 12 bases between them. This CDR3 is CASRAQVPYGYTF. The CDR3, as DNA: TGTGCCAGCAGGGCCCAGGTACCCTATGGCTACACCTTC.

The V call is TRBV27, the J call TRBJ2-5, with TRBD2 matching over 12 bases. Germline assignment: CDR1 MNHEY and CDR2 SMNVEV (reference sequence). Trimming took 2 bases from V and 2 from J; bases not matched to a gene: 6. The CDR3 has 17 amino acids. The CDR3: CASSLKPSGGGQETQYF. In DNA, the CDR3 is TGTGCCAGCAGTTTAAAACCTAGCGGGGGGGGACAAGAGACCCAGTACTTC.

This chain connects TRBV11-2 to TRBJ2-1; D gene uncertain. V was clipped by 4 bases and J by 9 bases, with 16 bases between them. Germline V CDR1 and CDR2: SGHAT, FQNNGV. The CDR3 has 14 amino acids. CDR3 DNA: TGTGCCAGCAGCTACACCGGGTTATCACGTGAGCAGTTCTTC. This gives the protein CASSYTGLSREQFF. The whole variable domain, remainder taken from reference TRBV11-2 and TRBJ2-1, is EAGVAQSPRYKIIEKRQSVAFWCNPISGHATLYWYQQILGQGPKLLIQFQNNGVVDDSQLPKDRFSAERLKGVDSTLKIQPAKLEDSAVYLCASSYTGLSREQFFGPGTRLTVL.

In this sample, this clone turned up once. The gene calls are TRBV18 and TRBJ2-5; possible D gene TRBD2, 5 bases. Germline CDR1 is KGHSH and CDR2 is LQKENI. The V and J ends lost 2 bases and 5 bases respectively, with 18 bases between them. The CDR3 is made up of 16 amino acids. The CDR3 is CASSPSPSPSVETQYF. The CDR3 region has the DNA TGTGCCAGCTCACCAAGCCCTAGCCCGAGCGTCGAGACCCAGTACTTC. Filled out from reference TRBV18 and TRBJ2-5, the complete variable domain reads NAGVMQNPRHLVRRRGQEARLRCSPMKGHSHVYWYRQLPEEGLKFMVYLQKENIIDESGMPKERFSAEFPKEGPSILRIQQVVRGDSAAYFCASSPSPSPSVETQYFGPGTRLLVL.

The chain has TRBV27 and TRBJ1-2, with D perhaps TRBD1 (5 bases). The CDR3 is 13 residues long. V was clipped by 7 bases and J by 2 bases, with 11 bases between them. Germline CDR1 reads MNHEY; CDR2 reads SMNVEV (reference sequence). Here the CDR3 reads CASKQGGNYGYTF. CDR3 nucleotide sequence: TGTGCCAGCAAGCAGGGAGGGAACTATGGCTACACCTTC.